This T cell receptor (beta chain) was captured by sequencing in a study of cytomegalovirus exposure and HLA in healthy donors (dated by TCRdb to 2015 to 2018). Context from the whole study: An earlier analysis of approximately 640 of the donors reported 250 to 300 Gb of sequence data and 100 million to 130 million unique TCR beta sequences from some 180 million T cells. Among about 400 genotyped donors of the cohort, an average of around 220,000 unique TCR beta nucleotide sequences was sequenced per donor, of which approximately 18% were non-productive. The number of donors typed differed by locus, with 629-630 for A, B, C, DRB1 and DQB1, about 500 for DQA1, about 610 for DPA1, and some 440 for DPB1. In an earlier analysis of about 590 of the donors, high-throughput TCR beta sequencing was used to judge whether each TCR beta V gene segment behaved as functional or pseudogenic. Both class I and class II loci were covered by HLA typing, at four-digit resolution. The later analysis used no new phenotypic data to find candidate immune exposures, relying instead on TCR beta sequences and their occurrence across donors. The study aimed to test whether signatures of past pathogen exposure could be identified by cataloging public T cell receptors. A later genetic analysis used genome-wide SNP genotypes for about 65% of the roughly 670 donors, treating that subset as a discovery cohort. In addition to the first cohort of 666 subjects, a separate validation cohort of some 120 different subjects was used. All discovery cohort repertoires had been generated on a single sequencing platform. Roughly 5 DR-DQ haplotypes were handled as single units for association and clustering, since linkage in the cohort was strong. A later analysis re-examined previously published TCR beta repertoires from several hundred donors and added high-resolution HLA genotyping to investigate patterns of TCR occurrence. The T cell repertoires of around 730 subjects were profiled by immunosequencing and related to cytomegalovirus serostatus. Donor age, sex, ethnicity and CMV serostatus were compiled alongside the repertoire data. To predict cytomegalovirus infection status, the study brought together high-throughput TCR immunosequencing, statistical association of individual TCRs with disease status, and machine learning. Roughly 300 gigabases of sequencing data and roughly 81 million unique TCR sequences made up an early release that covered several hundred HLA-typed donors. Of the roughly 400 genotyped donors, 65% to 90% fell in the genetic ancestry cluster associated with self-reported Caucasian donors. Points the paper makes about the study in general: The study gave a list of some 150 TCR beta chains associated with cytomegalovirus. A cluster of highly shared sequence variants was judged likely to represent a technical artifact of the sequencing pipeline. Across donors, most TCR sequences were observed very rarely, whereas some public TCRs were present in many individuals. Immune exposure information for the cohort was limited to CMV serostatus. A few of the identified cytomegalovirus-associated TCR beta chains were confirmed in vitro to be specific for cytomegalovirus antigens. In a later genetic analysis, fewer N-insertions in productive TCRs were reported among donors in an Asian-associated ancestry cluster than the roughly 670-donor mean. Because counts were too low, roughly 18 rarely observed V segments, including chromosome 9 orphons, were left out of the earlier analysis of over 550 of the donors. Presence/absence analyses assumed roughly uniform sequencing depth across donors, an assumption that may not hold. According to a later analysis, TCR association rates differed among HLA loci, with DRB1 alleles showing the most associated TCRs and HLA-C alleles showing the fewest. A later analysis found that most CMV-associated TCR beta chains appeared HLA-restricted, with HLA associations seemingly driven largely by CMV exposure. The classifier was reported to diagnose cytomegalovirus status with high specificity and sensitivity in both the original and validation cohorts. Some IMGT-functional V segments, including TRBV6-2 and TRBV6-3, could not be distinguished by the 87-base-pair reads and were therefore excluded. In this cohort, only TCR beta chains were sequenced, and detectable features were limited by the absence of alpha or paired-chain data. Several of the top co-occurrence clusters appeared to be linked to parvovirus B19, influenza, CMV and Epstein-Barr virus, according to a later analysis. Assigning TCR associations to individual alleles was difficult when HLA alleles, especially DR and DQ, strongly co-occurred. A later analysis associated about 17,000 TCR beta sequences with specific HLA alleles at a false discovery rate of 0.05. A later genetic analysis associated a missense DCLRE1C variant with V-gene and J-gene trimming of TCR beta chains, and an independent cohort replicated the association. HLA typing was unavailable for some donors at each locus, so association tests used only the typed subset. Compared with equally common non-associated chains, HLA-associated TCR beta chains in a later analysis were more clonally expanded and had lower generation probabilities. The authors suggested that the approach could potentially be extended to other disease states and immunological phenotypes. In an earlier analysis of fewer than 700 of the donors, most TCR beta V segments appeared in productive rearrangements about 90% or about 30% of the time, broadly matching IMGT annotations. A further reported finding was that TCR beta sequences accurately predicted the HLA-A and HLA-B alleles for most subjects in the first cohort. Linkage disequilibrium might explain the correlated functional status among segregating V segments, but an unknown experimental factor could not be ruled out.

Receptor amplification or capture employed the immunoSEQ multiplex PCR assay. A mixture of 60 forward primers for TCR Vbeta segments and 13 reverse primers for TCR Jbeta segments was used in the multiplex PCR. The CDR3 region of rearranged TCR beta genes was amplified from genomic DNA with a multiplex PCR assay. Amplified TCR beta libraries were sequenced as 87-base-pair reads on the Illumina HiSeq System. As for the original processing: In a later analysis, tens of millions of unique TCR beta chains were counted across the roughly 670 repertoires, and roughly 11 million of these chains were shared by at least two donors. Raw reads were error-corrected and collapsed into unique sequences by a nearest-neighbor algorithm in which closely related sequences were merged to remove PCR and sequencing errors. V, D and J gene segments were assigned by aligning CDR3 sequences to IMGT reference sequences. Each retained sequence needed at least a six-nucleotide match to both a V gene segment and a J gene segment. Rearrangements were classified as productive when the CDR3 lacked stop codons and remained in frame with V and J, and all other rearrangements were classified as non-productive. Following IMGT convention, CDR3 was defined as the stretch from the second conserved V-encoded cysteine up to the conserved J-encoded phenylalanine. The earlier analysis of 587 of the donors excluded sequences that lacked an unambiguous match to a single V gene segment. An earlier analysis of 587 of the donors called V segments functional above 56.7% productive rearrangements and segregating when the between-donor standard deviation exceeded 5%. To diagnose cytomegalovirus status from the catalog of TCR beta chain sequences, a statistical classification framework was built. In a later analysis, TCR nucleotide sequences were compared against IMGT/GENE-DB human TR gene sequences so that V and J genes could be assigned. Using the TCRdist pipeline, a later analysis assigned CDR3 sequences along with most-parsimonious VDJ recombination scenarios. In a later analysis, each TCR beta chain was defined by its CDR3 amino acid sequence together with its V-gene family, and reads without a unique V-gene family were excluded. As a way to deal with suspected cross-contamination and a sequencing artifact, a later analysis dropped roughly 620 nucleotide sequences that were highly shared and had low generation probability. For each public chain, a later analysis derived a clonal expansion index from normalized ranks of inferred template counts within each repertoire. Generation probabilities in a later analysis came from a VDJ recombination model fitted to out-of-frame rearrangements, and those results were checked against IGoR. Hypergeometric tests were used in a later analysis to score TCR-TCR, TCR-HLA and TCR-CMV co-occurrence, with a repertoire-size bias correction applied to the TCR pairs. A later analysis estimated false discovery rates by permuting HLA or CMV assignments 20 times. In a later analysis, co-occurring TCRs were grouped using DBSCAN, and TCRdist sequence similarity was added for clustering within HLA-allele-positive subsets. Repertoires with fewer than 30,000 or more than 120,000 public chains were left out of co-occurrence clustering, as were several repertoires with anomalous nucleotide sharing. TCRdb limited this immuneACCESS table to in-frame rearrangements with V and J called. A share of clones is missing; checked studies link under half to unresolved V genes, and the rest is unexplained. That table gives V, J and clone size, and the DNA gave D and trimming. The sample yields 200,000 to 300,000 clones; around 80% were counted once. The top ten hold about 0.5% of the sample.

A word on this clone: Its antigen is not yet known. Per-base qualities were not stored, and no clone one base away is much larger.

The CDR3 covers 16 residues, taking in both the cysteine and the phenylalanine. Only the CDR3 portion is preserved as DNA: 48 bases, with reading frame beginning at the first base. V was cut back by 7 bases and J by 0 bases, leaving a gap of 18 bases between them. CDR1 and CDR2, per the germline V gene, are SQVTM and ANQGSEA. In total, just over 650 healthy bone marrow donors made up the cohort. At the time of sampling, all cohort members were nominally healthy, though unrecorded immune exposures were likely present. The donor was CMV seronegative and belonged to the group of several hundred seronegative cohort members. A peripheral blood sample was collected from each donor, and TCR beta sequencing was performed on peripheral blood mononuclear cells. The Qiagen DNeasy Blood Extraction Kit was used to extract genomic DNA from the blood cell samples.

Sequencing was carried out using PBMCs. Rearrangement joined TRBV29-1 to TRBJ2-2, and possibly TRBD1, on 5 matching bases. This sequence was found in a boy younger than 18 in good health and CMV-seronegative. The CDR3 loop reads CSAKRWGAANTGELFF. Here is the DNA: TGCAGCGCGAAGCGTTGGGGCGCTGCGAACACCGGGGAGCTGTTTTTT.